The T cell receptor (beta chain) described here comes from a study of blood T cell repertoires in COVID-19. Study context: Spain, Italy and the United States supplied samples that represented acute and convalescent COVID-19.

Enrolment of Seattle patients took place during active infection, and they were followed longitudinally. This clone was detected only once. V was trimmed by 6 bases and J by 0 bases, leaving 8 bases between them. Germline assignment: CDR1 LNHDA and CDR2 SQIVND (reference sequence). The CDR3 length is 13 residues. In the authors' methods: The assay estimated nucleated cells by amplifying reference gene primers. Assay used: immunoSEQ multiplex PCR; TCRdb lists only in-frame clones, some missing. The V and J calls and the clone size are those of that table, but D and trimming were determined from the DNA. The sample has approximately 300,000 clones, 90% seen once.

V usage is TRBV19 and J usage is TRBJ1-1, with D tentatively TRBD1 (5 bases). The sequence came from a woman aged 35 to 49 with COVID-19, enrolled during active disease. Sequenced sample: peripheral blood. The CDR3 loop reads CASRGLVNTEAFF. The CDR3 DNA sequence: TGTGCCAGTAGGGGACTTGTGAACACTGAAGCTTTCTTT.